This record looks at one T cell receptor beta chain sequence and its context. Its antigen is unidentified. Method: immunoSEQ multiplex PCR; TCRdb's copy keeps in-frame clones and lacks some. This table holds tens of thousands of clones, around 91% found once. Trimming stripped 0 bases from V and 4 bases from J, with 7 bases between. Germline V lookup: CDR1 SQVTM, CDR2 ANQGSEA. CDR3 length equals 13 residues. The sample comes from a study of cytomegalovirus exposure and HLA in healthy donors. Overall study findings and caveats: The classifier, whose performance was assessed in both the original and validation cohorts, reportedly diagnosed cytomegalovirus status with high specificity and sensitivity. Cytomegalovirus-associated status was assigned to about 170 TCR beta chains. There were a few CMV-associated chains whose specificity for CMV antigens was confirmed in vitro.

The chain links TRBV29-1 to TRBJ1-3, with unresolved D. This receptor was obtained from a young man in good health and CMV-seronegative. Sequenced: PBMCs. The CDR3 loop reads CSVEDWAGNTIYF. The CDR3 nucleotides read TGCAGCGTTGAAGATTGGGCAGGAAACACCATATATTTT.